This T cell receptor (beta chain) came from a study of cytomegalovirus exposure and HLA in healthy donors. The PCR ran on 60 Vbeta and 13 Jbeta primers. The repertoire was sequenced with immunoSEQ multiplex PCR; TCRdb's copy has only in-frame clones and lacks some. The sample carries around 150,000 clones, around 74% recorded once. This CDR3 is built from 16 residues. V lost 4 bases to trimming and J lost 2 bases, with 16 bases between them. Germline assignment: CDR1 SGHNT and CDR2 YYREEE (reference sequence). The rearrangement uses TRBV5-4 and TRBJ1-3; D possibly corresponds to TRBD1 (6 bases). Specimen: PBMCs. This sequence was found in a young woman in good health and CMV-seronegative. Here the CDR3 reads CASSPTNHRAGNTIYF. The CDR3 DNA sequence: TGTGCCAGCAGCCCTACGAATCACAGGGCTGGAAACACCATATATTTT.